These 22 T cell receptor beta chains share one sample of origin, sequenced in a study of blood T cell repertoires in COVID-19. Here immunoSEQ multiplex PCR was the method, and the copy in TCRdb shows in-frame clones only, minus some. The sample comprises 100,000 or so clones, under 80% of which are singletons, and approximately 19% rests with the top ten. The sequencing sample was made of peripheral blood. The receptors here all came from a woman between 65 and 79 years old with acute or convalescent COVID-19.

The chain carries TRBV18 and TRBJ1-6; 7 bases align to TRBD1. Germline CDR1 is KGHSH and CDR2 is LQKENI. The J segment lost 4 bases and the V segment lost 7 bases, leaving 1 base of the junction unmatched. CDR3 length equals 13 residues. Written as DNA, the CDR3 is TGTGCCAGCTTACAGGGGTATAATTCACCCCTCCACTTT. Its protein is CASLQGYNSPLHF. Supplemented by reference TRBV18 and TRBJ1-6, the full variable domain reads NAGVMQNPRHLVRRRGQEARLRCSPMKGHSHVYWYRQLPEEGLKFMVYLQKENIIDESGMPKERFSAEFPKEGPSILRIQQVVRGDSAAYFCASLQGYNSPLHFGNGTRLTVT.

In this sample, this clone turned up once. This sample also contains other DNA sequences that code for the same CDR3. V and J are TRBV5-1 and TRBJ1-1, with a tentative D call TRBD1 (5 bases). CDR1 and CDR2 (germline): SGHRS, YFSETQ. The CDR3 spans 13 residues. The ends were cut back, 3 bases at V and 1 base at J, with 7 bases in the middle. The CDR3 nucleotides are TGCGCCAGCAGCTCTCAGGGGAACACTGAAGCTTTCTTT. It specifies CASSSQGNTEAFF.

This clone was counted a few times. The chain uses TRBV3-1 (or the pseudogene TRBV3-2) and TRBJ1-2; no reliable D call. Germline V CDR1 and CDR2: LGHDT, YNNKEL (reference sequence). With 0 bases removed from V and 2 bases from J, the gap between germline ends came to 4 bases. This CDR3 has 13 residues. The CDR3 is CASSQDPNYGYTF. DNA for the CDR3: TGTGCCAGCAGCCAAGACCCAAACTATGGCTACACCTTC.

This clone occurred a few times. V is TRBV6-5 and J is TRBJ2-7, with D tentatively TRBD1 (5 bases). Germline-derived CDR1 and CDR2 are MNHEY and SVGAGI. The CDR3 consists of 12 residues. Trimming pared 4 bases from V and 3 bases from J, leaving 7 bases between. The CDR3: CASSSTVYEQYF. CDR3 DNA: TGTGCCAGCAGTTCGACAGTCTACGAGCAGTACTTC.

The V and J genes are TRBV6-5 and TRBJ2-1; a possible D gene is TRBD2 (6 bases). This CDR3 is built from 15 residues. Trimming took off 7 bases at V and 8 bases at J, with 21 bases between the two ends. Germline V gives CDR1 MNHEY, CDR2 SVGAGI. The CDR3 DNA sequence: TGTGCCAGCACAAGTGGCGGGGCAGGGTTCGATGAGCAGTTCTTC. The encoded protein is CASTSGGAGFDEQFF.

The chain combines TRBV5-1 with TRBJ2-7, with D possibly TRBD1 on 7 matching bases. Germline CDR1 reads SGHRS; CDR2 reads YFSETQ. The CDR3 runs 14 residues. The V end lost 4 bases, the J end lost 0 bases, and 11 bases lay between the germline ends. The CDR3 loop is CASSHQGGSYEQYF. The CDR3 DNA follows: TGCGCCAGCAGCCACCAGGGGGGCTCCTACGAGCAGTACTTC.

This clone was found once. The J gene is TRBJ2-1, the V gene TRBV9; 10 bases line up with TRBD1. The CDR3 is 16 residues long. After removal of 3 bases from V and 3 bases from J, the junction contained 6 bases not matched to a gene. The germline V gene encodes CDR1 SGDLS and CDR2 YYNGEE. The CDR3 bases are TGTGCCAGCAGCGCCCCGACAGGGGGCTTCTACAATGAGCAGTTCTTC. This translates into CASSAPTGGFYNEQFF.

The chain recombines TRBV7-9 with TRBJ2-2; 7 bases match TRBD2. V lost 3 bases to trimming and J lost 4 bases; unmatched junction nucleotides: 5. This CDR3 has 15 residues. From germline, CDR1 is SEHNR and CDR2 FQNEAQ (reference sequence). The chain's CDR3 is CASSFSSGVTGELFF. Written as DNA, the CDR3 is TGTGCCAGCAGCTTTTCTAGCGGTGTCACCGGGGAGCTGTTTTTT.

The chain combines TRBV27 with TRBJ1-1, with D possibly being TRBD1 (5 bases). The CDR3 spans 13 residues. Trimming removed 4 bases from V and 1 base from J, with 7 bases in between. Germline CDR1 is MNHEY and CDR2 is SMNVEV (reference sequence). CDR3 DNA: TGTGCCAGCAGTTCGACAGCGAACACTGAAGCTTTCTTT. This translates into CASSSTANTEAFF.

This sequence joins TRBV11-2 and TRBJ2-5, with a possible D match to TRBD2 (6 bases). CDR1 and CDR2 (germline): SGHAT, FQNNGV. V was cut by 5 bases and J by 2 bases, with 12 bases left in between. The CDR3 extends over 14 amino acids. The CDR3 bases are TGTGCCAGCAGCCCCGGAGGGAGGCAAGAGACCCAGTACTTC. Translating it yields CASSPGGRQETQYF.

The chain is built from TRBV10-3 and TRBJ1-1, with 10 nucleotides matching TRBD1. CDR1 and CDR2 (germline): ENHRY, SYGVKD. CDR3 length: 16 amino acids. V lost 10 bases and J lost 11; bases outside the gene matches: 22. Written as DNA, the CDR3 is TGTGCCACCACTGTAGGCGGGACAGGGGCGACCGGGTGGGCTTTCTTT. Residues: CATTVGGTGATGWAFF.

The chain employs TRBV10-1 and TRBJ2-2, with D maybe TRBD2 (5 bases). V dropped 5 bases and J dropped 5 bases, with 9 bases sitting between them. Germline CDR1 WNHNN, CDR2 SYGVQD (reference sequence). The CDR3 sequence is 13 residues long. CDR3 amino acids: CASSRGLTGELFF. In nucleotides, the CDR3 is TGCGCCAGCAGTCGCGGGTTGACCGGGGAGCTGTTTTTT.

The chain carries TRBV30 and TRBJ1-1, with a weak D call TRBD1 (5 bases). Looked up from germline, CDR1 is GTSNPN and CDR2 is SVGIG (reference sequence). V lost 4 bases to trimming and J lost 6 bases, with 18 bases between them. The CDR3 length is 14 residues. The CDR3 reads CAWMVGRGIAEAFF. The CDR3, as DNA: TGTGCCTGGATGGTGGGTAGGGGTATCGCTGAAGCTTTCTTT.

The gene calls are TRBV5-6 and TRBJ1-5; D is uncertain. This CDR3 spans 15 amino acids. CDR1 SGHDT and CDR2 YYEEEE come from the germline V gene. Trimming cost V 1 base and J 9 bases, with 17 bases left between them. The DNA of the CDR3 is TGTGCCAGCAGCTTGAGAACAGTGTCCTCCCGGCCCCAGCATTTT. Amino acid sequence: CASSLRTVSSRPQHF.

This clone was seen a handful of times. The CDR3 spells CASAVGLSTDTQYF. For the CDR3, the DNA is TGCGCCAGCGCCGTCGGACTTTCCACAGATACGCAGTATTTT. V gene TRBV10-1 combines with J gene TRBJ2-3; perhaps TRBD2 as D (5 bases). Germline V gene lookup returns CDR1 WNHNN and CDR2 SYGVQD (reference sequence). CDR3 length equals 14 residues. Trimming cost V 8 bases and J 2 bases, with 14 bases left between them.

This chain's CDR3 is CASSPTGQPYGYTF. The CDR3 DNA follows: TGTGCCAGCAGCCCCACTGGGCAACCCTATGGCTACACCTTC. The chain recombines TRBV3-1 (or the pseudogene TRBV3-2) with TRBJ1-2, with D hard to call. CDR1 is LGHDT and CDR2 is YNNKEL in the germline V gene (reference sequence). Trimming cost V 4 bases and J 4 bases, with 13 bases left between them. The CDR3 extends over 14 amino acids.

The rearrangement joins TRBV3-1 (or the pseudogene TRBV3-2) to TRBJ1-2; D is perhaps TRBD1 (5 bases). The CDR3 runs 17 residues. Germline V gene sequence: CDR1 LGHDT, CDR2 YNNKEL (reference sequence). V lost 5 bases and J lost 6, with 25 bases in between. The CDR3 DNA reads TGTGCCAGCAGCTCCCAGGGAATTCAGGGTATAGCTAATGGCTACACCTTC. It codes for CASSSQGIQGIANGYTF.

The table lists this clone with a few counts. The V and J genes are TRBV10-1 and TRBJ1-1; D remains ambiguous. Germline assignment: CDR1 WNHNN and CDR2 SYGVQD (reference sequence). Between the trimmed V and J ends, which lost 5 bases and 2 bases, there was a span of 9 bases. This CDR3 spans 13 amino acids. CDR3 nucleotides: TGCGCCAGCAGTTTGGGCCAAAACACTGAAGCTTTCTTT. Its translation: CASSLGQNTEAFF.

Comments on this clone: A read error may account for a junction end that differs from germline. The DNA of the CDR3 is TGTGCCAGCAGCCAAGGCACCTACGATCAGTACTTC. It codes for CASSQGTYDQYF. The J gene is TRBJ2-7, the V gene TRBV3-1 (or the pseudogene TRBV3-2); D remains ambiguous. CDR1 and CDR2 from the germline V gene are LGHDT and YNNKEL (reference sequence). The CDR3 runs to 12 residues.

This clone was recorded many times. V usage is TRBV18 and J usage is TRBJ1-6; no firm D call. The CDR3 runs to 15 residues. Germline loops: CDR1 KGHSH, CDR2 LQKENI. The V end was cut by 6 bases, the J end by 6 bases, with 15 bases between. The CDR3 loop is CASSRDDHSNSPLHF. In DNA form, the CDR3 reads TGTGCCAGCTCCCGGGATGACCACAGTAATTCACCCCTCCACTTT.

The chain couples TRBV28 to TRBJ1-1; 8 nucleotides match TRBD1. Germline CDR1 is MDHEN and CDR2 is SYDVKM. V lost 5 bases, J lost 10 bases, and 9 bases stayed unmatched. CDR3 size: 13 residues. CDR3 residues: CASSPQTGGRAFF. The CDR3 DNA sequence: TGTGCCAGCAGTCCCCAAACAGGGGGACGAGCTTTCTTT.

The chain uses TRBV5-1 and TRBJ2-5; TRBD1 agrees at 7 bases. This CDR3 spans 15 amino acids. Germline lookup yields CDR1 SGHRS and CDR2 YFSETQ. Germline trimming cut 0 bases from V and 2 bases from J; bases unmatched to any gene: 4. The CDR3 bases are TGCGCCAGCAGCTTGGGGGGACAGCCTCAAGAGACCCAGTACTTC. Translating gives CASSLGGQPQETQYF.